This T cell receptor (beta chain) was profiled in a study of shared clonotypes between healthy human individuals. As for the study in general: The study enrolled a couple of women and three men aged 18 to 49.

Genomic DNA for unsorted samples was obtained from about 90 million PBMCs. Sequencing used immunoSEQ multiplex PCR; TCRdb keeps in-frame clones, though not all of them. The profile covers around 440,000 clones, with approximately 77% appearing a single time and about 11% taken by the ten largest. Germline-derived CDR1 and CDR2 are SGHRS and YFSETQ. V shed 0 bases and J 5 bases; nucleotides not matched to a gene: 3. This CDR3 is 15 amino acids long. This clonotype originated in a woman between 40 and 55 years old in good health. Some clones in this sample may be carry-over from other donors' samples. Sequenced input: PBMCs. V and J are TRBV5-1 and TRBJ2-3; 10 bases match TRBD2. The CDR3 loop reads CASSLELAGEDTQYF. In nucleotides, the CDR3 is TGCGCCAGCAGCTTGGAGCTAGCGGGAGAAGATACGCAGTATTTT. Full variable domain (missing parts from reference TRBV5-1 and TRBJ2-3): KAGVTQTPRYLIKTRGQQVTLSCSPISGHRSVSWYQQTPGQGLQFLFEYFSETQRNKGNFPGRFSGRQFSNSRSEMNVSTLELGDSALYLCASSLELAGEDTQYFGPGTRLTVL.